The 21 T cell receptor beta chains in this list originate from one sample, sequenced in a study of identical twins. TCRdb re-derived calls from the 5' RACE reads in MiXCR, one entry per CDR3 protein. This table holds around 1.7 million distinct CDR3 sequences, less than 35% found once. Sequencing used cord blood. The receptors originated from a newborn girl in good health.

This clonotype was counted at least ten times. The rearrangement uses TRBV10-3 and TRBJ2-7, with D tentatively TRBD2 (5 bases). CDR3 length equals 16 residues. Germline V lookup: CDR1 ENHRY, CDR2 SYGVKD. V was clipped by 0 bases and J by 3 bases, with 15 bases between them. The CDR3 is CAISESTREGYYEQYF. The CDR3, as DNA: TGTGCCATCAGTGAGTCTACTAGGGAAGGGTACTACGAGCAGTACTTC.

This clonotype was seen many times. The chain couples TRBV6-5 to TRBJ2-3; 8 bases match TRBD2. The CDR3 length is 17 residues. Germline assignment: CDR1 MNHEY and CDR2 SVGAGI. Germline trimming cut 2 bases from V and 0 bases from J; bases unmatched to any gene: 7. CDR3 sequence: CASSYLSASGSTDTQYF. The CDR3 region has the DNA TGTGCCAGCAGTTACCTATCGGCTAGCGGGAGCACAGATACGCAGTATTTT.

This clonotype was observed many times. V usage is TRBV20-1 and J usage is TRBJ2-4; no clear D gene. Germline V gene sequence: CDR1 DFQATT, CDR2 SNEGSKA (reference sequence). The CDR3 loop spans 13 amino acids. V lost 0 bases to trimming and J lost 0 bases, with 3 bases between them. The CDR3 DNA reads TGCAGTGCTAGAGATTTAGCCAAAAACATTCAGTACTTC. Residues: CSARDLAKNIQYF.

This clonotype was counted ten times or more. V and J are TRBV9 and TRBJ2-7, with D maybe TRBD1 (6 bases). Germline values: CDR1 SGDLS, CDR2 YYNGEE. This CDR3 spans 14 amino acids. V gave up 4 bases and J gave up 2 bases, with 13 bases separating them. CDR3 sequence: CASSMDSLTYEQYF. The CDR3, as DNA: TGTGCCAGCAGCATGGACAGTCTTACCTACGAGCAGTACTTC.

This chain joins TRBV7-9 and TRBJ1-2; 9 bases are a match to TRBD1. The germline V gene has CDR1 SEHNR and CDR2 FQNEAQ (reference sequence). The ends lost 5 bases at V and 12 bases at J; junction bases unmatched: 16. CDR3 length: 15 residues. CDR3 in DNA: TGTGCCAGCAGCCCCCTGAGGACAGGGGCTTCTATAGACACCTTC. Protein: CASSPLRTGASIDTF.

This clonotype turned up a few times. The V call is TRBV10-3, the J call TRBJ1-1; a weak D match, TRBD1 (5 bases). This CDR3 is 14 amino acids long. Germline V gene lookup returns CDR1 ENHRY and CDR2 SYGVKD. Deletions cut 5 bases from V and 1 base from J, with 11 bases between. CDR3 coding DNA: TGTGCCATCAGTATGGGGCACACGAACACTGAAGCTTTCTTT. Translating it yields CAISMGHTNTEAFF.

This clonotype was counted a few times. The chain joins TRBV7-6 to TRBJ2-1; D ambiguous. The CDR3 contains 16 residues. In germline, CDR1 is SGHVS, CDR2 FNYEAQ. Trimming took off 2 bases at V and 0 bases at J, with 11 bases between the two ends. The chain's CDR3 is CASSLLGLLSYNEQFF. The CDR3 nucleotides read TGTGCCAGCAGCTTACTAGGCCTCCTCTCCTACAATGAGCAGTTCTTC.

This chain links TRBV12-3 or TRBV12-4 with TRBJ1-2; no definite D call. CDR3 length equals 12 residues. Trimming removed 7 bases from V and 8 bases from J, with 14 bases in between. The CDR3 nucleotides read TGTGCCAGCACCGACACAGAGTCCGGCTACACCTTC. The encoded protein is CASTDTESGYTF.

This clonotype has a handful of counts. The J gene is TRBJ2-3, the V gene TRBV9, with 13 positions matching TRBD2. V shed 3 bases, J shed 10 bases, and the junction held 8 bases outside the gene matches. Germline CDR1 reads SGDLS; CDR2 reads YYNGEE. CDR3 length equals 15 residues. The CDR3 spells CASSELAGGTGSQYF. The CDR3 nucleotides read TGTGCCAGCAGCGAACTAGCGGGAGGGACCGGTTCGCAGTATTTT.

This clonotype was seen only once. At one end the junction does not follow the germline gene, possibly because of a read error. This chain joins TRBV3-1 and TRBJ1-5; tentative D call: TRBD1 (5 bases). CDR1 is LGHDT, CDR2 YNNKEL, per germline (reference sequence). The CDR3 covers 15 residues. DNA for the CDR3: TGTGCCAGCAGCCAAGGCGGCCAGGGTGTGCAGCCCCGGCATTTT. This encodes CASSQGGQGVQPRHF.

This chain links TRBV4-1 with TRBJ1-1, with 7 positions matching TRBD1. In germline, CDR1 is MGHRA, CDR2 YSYEKL. The CDR3 length is 15 residues. The trim removed 5 bases at V and 7 bases at J, leaving 13 bases unmatched. The CDR3 sequence: CASSYIVRGPREAFF. The CDR3 DNA reads TGCGCCAGCAGCTACATCGTGAGGGGGCCGCGTGAAGCTTTCTTT.

In its sample, this clonotype was seen a few times. The V and J genes are TRBV10-3 and TRBJ1-1, with TRBD1 as a possible D gene (6 bases). Germline V gene lookup returns CDR1 ENHRY and CDR2 SYGVKD. V lost 4 bases to trimming and J lost 6 bases, with 18 bases between them. The CDR3 runs to 15 residues. CDR3 region: CAISGSHRVRSEAFF. The CDR3 region has the DNA TGTGCCATCAGTGGTTCGCACAGGGTAAGGTCTGAAGCTTTCTTT.

The J gene is TRBJ2-7, the V gene TRBV28; D may correspond to TRBD1 or TRBD2 (5 bases each). CDR1 and CDR2 (germline): MDHEN, SYDVKM. V was trimmed by 6 bases and J by 0 bases, leaving 15 bases between them. The CDR3 loop spans 15 amino acids. CDR3 sequence: CASRLGATTSYEQYF. DNA for the CDR3: TGTGCCAGCAGACTAGGGGCGACCACCTCCTACGAGCAGTACTTC. Full variable domain (outside the CDR3, taken from reference TRBV28 and TRBJ2-7): DVKVTQSSRYLVKRTGEKVFLECVQDMDHENMFWYRQDPGLGLRLIYFSYDVKMKEKGDIPEGYSVSREKKERFSLILESASTNQTSMYLCASRLGATTSYEQYFGPGTRLTVT.

This clonotype was picked up many times. This chain uses TRBV14 with TRBJ2-7, with D hard to call. The DNA matches TRBJ2-5 better at its end, which makes the J call doubtful. Germline V gives CDR1 SGHDN, CDR2 FVKESK. The CDR3 runs to 11 residues. CDR3 loop: CASSQGVTQYF. The CDR3 nucleotides are TGTGCCAGCAGCCAAGGTGTGACCCAGTACTTC.

This clonotype was detected a few times. The chain carries TRBV9 and TRBJ2-1; the match to TRBD1 covers 9 bases. Germline V gene sequence: CDR1 SGDLS, CDR2 YYNGEE. The CDR3 is 15 residues long. V lost 5 bases to trimming and J lost 5 bases; unmatched junction nucleotides: 8. The CDR3, as DNA: TGTGCCAGCAGTGTCGCCGGGACAGGGAACAATGAGCAGTTCTTC. Amino acid sequence: CASSVAGTGNNEQFF.

V usage is TRBV11-2 and J usage is TRBJ2-7, with TRBD2 identical over 10 bases. The CDR3 has 16 residues. V lost 5 bases to trimming and J lost 7 bases; unmatched junction nucleotides: 14. Germline V gene data show CDR1 as SGHAT and CDR2 as FQNNGV. The CDR3 DNA follows: TGTGCCAGCAGCCCAGCTTTAGCGGGGGGTTGGAATGAGCAGTACTTC. This translates into CASSPALAGGWNEQYF.

The CDR3, as DNA: TGTGCCAGCAGTGAAGCGGAGGGGGCTGTTAATTCACCCCTCCACTTT. It yields the protein CASSEAEGAVNSPLHF. This chain connects TRBV6-1 to TRBJ1-6; TRBD1 agrees at 7 bases. The CDR3 is made up of 16 amino acids. Losses at the gene ends were 0 bases for V and 6 bases for J; bases not matched to a gene: 5. CDR1 and CDR2 (germline): MNHNS, SASEGT.

This sequence joins TRBV10-3 and TRBJ1-5; possibly TRBD1 for D (5 bases). The V end was cut by 8 bases, the J end by 6 bases, with 14 bases between. The germline CDR1 and CDR2 sequences are ENHRY and SYGVKD. CDR3 length: 13 amino acids. CDR3 sequence: CAISRGTAQPQHF. The CDR3 bases are TGTGCCATCTCGCGAGGGACCGCTCAGCCCCAGCATTTT.

This clonotype was seen more than once but under ten times. The chain couples TRBV28 to TRBJ2-7; 8 bases fit TRBD1. V lost 6 bases and J lost 5; bases outside the gene matches: 9. Looked up from germline, CDR1 is MDHEN and CDR2 is SYDVKM. This CDR3 has 14 amino acids. CDR3 in DNA: TGTGCCAGCAGCCTACAGGGGGTAGAAGACGAGCAGTACTTC. Its translation: CASSLQGVEDEQYF.

The genes are TRBV13 and TRBJ2-7; 7 bases are shared with TRBD1. In germline, CDR1 is PRHDT, CDR2 FYEKMQ (reference sequence). This CDR3 is built from 14 residues. The junction had 7 bases not matched to a gene; V was cut back by 5 bases and J by 3 bases. Written as DNA, the CDR3 is TGTGCCAGCAGCCTGAGGGGGACAGACTACGAGCAGTACTTC. Amino acids: CASSLRGTDYEQYF.

The V gene is TRBV5-1, the J gene TRBJ2-1; TRBD2 matches 8 bases. Per the germline V gene, CDR1 is SGHRS and CDR2 is YFSETQ. This CDR3 contains 15 residues. J lost 4 bases, V lost 2 bases, and 5 bases had no gene match. Here the CDR3 reads CASSFGGLVYNEQFF. The CDR3 DNA reads as TGCGCCAGCAGCTTCGGGGGACTAGTATACAATGAGCAGTTCTTC. The variable domain in full, completed from reference TRBV5-1 and TRBJ2-1, reads KAGVTQTPRYLIKTRGQQVTLSCSPISGHRSVSWYQQTPGQGLQFLFEYFSETQRNKGNFPGRFSGRQFSNSRSEMNVSTLELGDSALYLCASSFGGLVYNEQFFGPGTRLTVL.